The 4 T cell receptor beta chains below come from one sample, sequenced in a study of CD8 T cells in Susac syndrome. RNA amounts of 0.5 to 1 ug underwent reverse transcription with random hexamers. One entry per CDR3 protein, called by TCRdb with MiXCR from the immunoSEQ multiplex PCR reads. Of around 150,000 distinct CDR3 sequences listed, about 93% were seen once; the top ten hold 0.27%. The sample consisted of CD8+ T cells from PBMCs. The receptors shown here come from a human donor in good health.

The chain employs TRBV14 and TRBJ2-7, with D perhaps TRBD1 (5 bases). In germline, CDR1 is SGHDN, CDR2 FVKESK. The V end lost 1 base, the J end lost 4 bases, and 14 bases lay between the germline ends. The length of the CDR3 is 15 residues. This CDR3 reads CASSQGVRGGYEQYF. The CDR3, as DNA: TGTGCCAGCAGCCAAGGTGTAAGGGGTGGATACGAGCAGTACTTC.

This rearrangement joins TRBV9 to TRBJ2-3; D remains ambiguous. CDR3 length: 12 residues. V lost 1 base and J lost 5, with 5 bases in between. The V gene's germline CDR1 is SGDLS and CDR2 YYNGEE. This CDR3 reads CASSVSGDTQYF. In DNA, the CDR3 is TGTGCCAGCAGCGTATCGGGAGATACGCAGTATTTT.

The CDR3 coding sequence is TGTGCCAGCAGCCCGGCGGGCACTGAAGCTTTCTTT. The encoded protein is CASSPAGTEAFF. The rearrangement uses TRBV4-2 and TRBJ1-1; no clear D. From germline, CDR1 is LGHNA and CDR2 YNFKEQ. The CDR3 has 12 residues. V was cut by 4 bases and J by 4 bases, with 7 bases left in between.

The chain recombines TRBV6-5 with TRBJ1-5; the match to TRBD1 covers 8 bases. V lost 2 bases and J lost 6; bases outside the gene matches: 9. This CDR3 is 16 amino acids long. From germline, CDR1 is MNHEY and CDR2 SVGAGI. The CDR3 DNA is TGTGCCAGCAGTTACGGGCCAGGACAGGGTTCTCAGCCCCAGCATTTT. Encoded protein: CASSYGPGQGSQPQHF.